The source of this TCR beta chain is a study of multiple sclerosis patients with progressive multifocal leukoencephalopathy. Study-level findings and limits: PML-onset expanded TRB clones were detectable before and during natalizumab therapy.

Stated time point: around 13 months of natalizumab therapy. Multiple sclerosis patients on natalizumab who never developed PML served as longitudinally sampled controls. Trimming pared 7 bases from V and 3 bases from J, leaving 10 bases between. CDR1 is MNHEY, CDR2 SVGAGI, per germline. The CDR3 spans 13 residues. The repertoire was sequenced with immunoSEQ multiplex PCR; TCRdb's copy has only in-frame clones and lacks some. The table lists about 28,000 clones, roughly 89% of them singletons, with 1.3% in the top ten. A remark on this clone: Antigen unknown.

The chain carries TRBV6-5 and TRBJ1-5; D is unclear. The sequence came from a human donor with multiple sclerosis. The input for sequencing was PBMCs, taken from a patient treated with natalizumab. This CDR3 is CASTRGNNQPQHF. The CDR3 bases are TGTGCCAGCACGCGGGGAAACAATCAGCCCCAGCATTTT.